This is a list of T cell receptor beta chains from one sample in a study of T cell changes during pregnancy in multiple sclerosis. Sequencing was performed with immunoSEQ multiplex PCR; in TCRdb, only in-frame clones are kept and a portion is missing. The sample records some 93,000 clones, 91% being singletons. The sequencing here drew on peripheral blood, taken after pregnancy. The receptors stem from a female donor in good health, enrolled as a control in a pregnancy study. Both conserved end residues are part of each CDR3. A D gene is named only where the DNA matches it firmly. Clone sizes are given selectively: once, few, many, or a class where the clone is expanded.

V	D	J	size	CDR3	DNA
TRBV18	.	TRBJ1-4	.	CASSRRTQKYEKLFF	TGTGCCAGCTCGCGCCGGACTCAAAAGTATGAAAAACTGTTTTTT
TRBV14	TRBD1	TRBJ2-1	.	CASSLTGGFLNEQFF	TGTGCCAGCAGCCTGACAGGGGGCTTTTTGAATGAGCAGTTCTTC
TRBV4-3	TRBD2	TRBJ2-3	.	CASSPNYVAGGSDTQYF	TGCGCCAGCAGCCCTAATTATGTAGCGGGGGGCTCAGATACGCAGTATTTT
TRBV19	TRBD1	TRBJ2-7	.	CASRDPGQGHEQYF	TGTGCCAGTAGGGATCCGGGACAGGGCCACGAGCAGTACTTC
TRBV5-1	TRBD1	TRBJ1-4	.	CASSQTGQGLEKLFF	TGCGCCAGCAGCCAGACGGGACAGGGACTCGAAAAACTGTTTTTT
TRBV10-1	.	TRBJ1-5	.	CASSDRIQPQHF	TGCGCCAGCAGTGACAGGATTCAGCCCCAGCATTTT
TRBV5-4	.	TRBJ2-7	once	CASSSGGGASGYEQYF	TGTGCCAGCAGCTCCGGTGGGGGGGCTAGCGGCTACGAGCAGTACTTC
TRBV5-8	.	TRBJ2-7	.	CASSMSAGRGEQYF	TGTGCCAGCAGCATGTCGGCAGGGCGAGGCGAGCAGTACTTC
TRBV7-9	.	TRBJ2-7	.	CASTSGRDSYEQYF	TGTGCCAGCACGTCCGGGCGGGACTCCTACGAGCAGTACTTC
TRBV28	.	TRBJ1-1	.	CASSDPGSSNTEAFF	TGTGCCAGCAGTGACCCGGGGAGTTCAAACACTGAAGCTTTCTTT
TRBV10-3	.	TRBJ2-2	once	CAISEVGADTGELFF	TGTGCCATCAGTGAGGTAGGGGCGGACACCGGGGAGCTGTTTTTT
TRBV7-7	.	TRBJ2-5	.	CASSKRGGQETQYF	TGTGCTAGCAGCAAAAGGGGGGGACAAGAGACCCAGTACTTC
TRBV7-2	TRBD2	TRBJ2-5	.	CASSWALAGGRETQYF	TGTGCCAGCAGCTGGGCCCTAGCGGGGGGGCGGGAGACCCAGTACTTC
TRBV4-3	.	TRBJ1-5	.	CASSQDKRIAGNQPQHF	TGCGCCAGCAGCCAAGATAAGAGGATAGCTGGCAATCAGCCCCAGCATTTT
TRBV28	.	TRBJ2-1	.	CASSLAGTAMNAQFF	TGTGCCAGCAGTTTAGCGGGAACGGCAATGAATGCGCAGTTCTTC
TRBV6-6	TRBD2	TRBJ2-7	.	CASSYPAGVEQYF	TGTGCCAGCAGTTACCCGGCGGGGGTAGAGCAGTACTTC
TRBV6-6	TRBD2	TRBJ2-1	.	CASSYPSGESYNEQFF	TGTGCCAGCAGTTACCCAAGCGGGGAGTCCTACAATGAGCAGTTCTTC
TRBV11-2	.	TRBJ2-7	.	CASSLVPGEQYF	TGTGCCAGCAGCTTAGTTCCCGGGGAGCAGTACTTC
TRBV2	TRBD1	TRBJ1-2	.	CASSRVGQGDYGYTF	TGTGCCAGCAGTCGAGTAGGACAGGGCGACTATGGCTACACCTTC
TRBV4-1	TRBD2	TRBJ2-6	.	CASSQEILLAGFSGANVLTF	TGCGCCAGCAGCCAGGAGATATTACTAGCGGGGTTCTCTGGGGCCAACGTCCTGACTTTC
TRBV4-1	TRBD2	TRBJ2-1	.	CASSQVLAGGPNEQFF	TGCGCCAGCAGCCAAGTCCTAGCGGGGGGGCCAAATGAGCAGTTCTTC
TRBV13	.	TRBJ1-3	once	CASSSPVGGGAFGNTIYF	TGTGCCAGCAGCTCTCCCGTGGGTGGCGGTGCCTTCGGAAACACCATATATTTT
TRBV10-1	TRBD1	TRBJ1-2	.	CASSERQGQGDYGYTF	TGCGCCAGCAGTGAGCGGCAGGGACAGGGAGACTATGGCTACACCTTC
TRBV28	.	TRBJ1-2	few	CASSLSRVQGYTF	TGTGCCAGCAGTTTGTCCAGGGTGCAAGGCTACACCTTC
TRBV7-8	.	TRBJ1-2	.	CASSGRVFYGYTF	TGTGCCAGCAGCGGCAGGGTATTCTATGGCTACACCTTC
TRBV19	.	TRBJ1-1	.	CASTPTGSSPAEAFF	TGTGCCAGTACCCCTACCGGGTCCTCGCCGGCTGAAGCTTTCTTT
TRBV9	.	TRBJ1-3	.	CASGMGLSGNTIYF	TGTGCCAGCGGGATGGGGCTCTCTGGAAACACCATATATTTT
TRBV4-3	.	TRBJ1-6	.	CASSQDRGYNSPLHF	TGCGCCAGCAGCCAAGACAGGGGTTATAATTCACCCCTCCACTTT
TRBV12-5	.	TRBJ2-7	.	CASGLDSQGRIHEQYF	TGTGCTAGTGGTTTGGACTCACAGGGTCGAATCCACGAGCAGTACTTC
TRBV7-9	TRBD2	TRBJ2-5	.	CASSAGGFQETQYF	TGTGCCAGCAGCGCCGGGGGGTTCCAAGAGACCCAGTACTTC
TRBV4-3	.	TRBJ1-3	.	CASSQGGMERGLGGDTIYF	TGCGCCAGCAGCCAAGGAGGCATGGAAAGGGGCCTTGGTGGGGACACCATATATTTT
TRBV16	.	TRBJ2-7	.	CASSQSGQGYEQYF	TGTGCCAGCAGCCAATCGGGGCAGGGCTACGAGCAGTACTTC
TRBV9	TRBD1	TRBJ1-2	once	CASSLGGLEGYTF	TGTGCCAGCAGTCTAGGGGGCCTCGAGGGCTACACCTTC